Below are 5 T cell receptor beta chains sequenced from a single sample in a study of blood T cell repertoires in COVID-19. The protocol was immunoSEQ multiplex PCR, while the TCRdb copy is restricted to in-frame clones and leaves out a portion. The sample includes approximately 350,000 clones, more than 85% of them seen just once. The sequenced sample consisted of PBMCs or T cells enriched from blood (not recorded which). The receptor source for this set is a young woman who had recovered from COVID-19.

This clone appeared a single time. This chain connects TRBV29-1 to TRBJ2-7; 7 nucleotides align to TRBD1. This CDR3 has 13 residues. Looked up from germline, CDR1 is SQVTM and CDR2 is ANQGSEA. With V trimmed by 6 bases and J by 0 bases, 5 bases remained unmatched. The CDR3 nucleotides are TGCAGCGTAAACAGGGGAAACTCCTACGAGCAGTACTTC. Protein sequence: CSVNRGNSYEQYF.

This rearrangement joins TRBV19 to TRBJ2-1, with 9 bases aligning to TRBD2. Germline V lookup: CDR1 LNHDA, CDR2 SQIVND (reference sequence). The trim removed 10 bases at V and 4 bases at J, leaving 8 bases unmatched. This CDR3 contains 14 residues. CDR3 loop: CATATSGYYNEQFF. CDR3 sequence (DNA): TGTGCCACAGCTACTAGCGGGTATTACAATGAGCAGTTCTTC.

This rearrangement joins TRBV4-1 to TRBJ2-1; TRBD1 is a possible D gene (6 bases). Trimming removed 1 base at V and 6 bases at J, with 19 bases between. Per germline, CDR1 MGHRA and CDR2 YSYEKL. This CDR3 is 17 amino acids long. The CDR3 coding sequence is TGCGCCAGCAGCCAAGGCTTGCTGGGACAAAGGGGCAATGAGCAGTTCTTC. Its protein product is CASSQGLLGQRGNEQFF.

The chain combines TRBV3-1 (or the pseudogene TRBV3-2) with TRBJ1-5; TRBD1 might be the D (5 bases). The CDR3 is 15 amino acids. CDR1 and CDR2 from the germline V gene are LGHDT and YNNKEL (reference sequence). The ends were cut back, 3 bases at V and 0 bases at J, with 9 bases in the middle. The CDR3 DNA is TGTGCCAGCAGCCAGGGGGGTTATAGCAATCAGCCCCAGCATTTT. This codes for CASSQGGYSNQPQHF.

V usage is TRBV21-1 and J usage is TRBJ2-7; the listed D gene, TRBD1, was not tested against the DNA. TRBV21-1 is a listed pseudogene. This CDR3 spans 15 amino acids. CDR3 protein: CASSKAGDREYEQYF. The CDR3 bases are TGTGCCAGCAGCAAAGCCGGGGACAGGGAATACGAGCAGTACTTC.